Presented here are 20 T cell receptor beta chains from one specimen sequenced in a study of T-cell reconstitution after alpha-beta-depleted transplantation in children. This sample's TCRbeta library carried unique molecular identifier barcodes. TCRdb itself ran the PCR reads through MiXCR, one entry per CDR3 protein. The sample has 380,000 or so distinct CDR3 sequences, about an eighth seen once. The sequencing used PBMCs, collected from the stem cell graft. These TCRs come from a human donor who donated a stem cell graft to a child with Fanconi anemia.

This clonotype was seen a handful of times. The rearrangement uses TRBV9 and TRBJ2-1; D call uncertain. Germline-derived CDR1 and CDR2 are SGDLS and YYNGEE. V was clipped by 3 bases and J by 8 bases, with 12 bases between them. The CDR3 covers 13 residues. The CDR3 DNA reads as TGTGCCAGCAGCGAGGACCCCCGGTATGAGCAGTTCTTC. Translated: CASSEDPRYEQFF. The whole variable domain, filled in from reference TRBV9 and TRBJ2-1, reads DSGVTQTPKHLITATGQRVTLRCSPRSGDLSVYWYQQSLDQGLQFLIQYYNGEERAKGNILERFSAQQFPDLHSELNLSSLELGDSALYFCASSEDPRYEQFFGPGTRLTVL.

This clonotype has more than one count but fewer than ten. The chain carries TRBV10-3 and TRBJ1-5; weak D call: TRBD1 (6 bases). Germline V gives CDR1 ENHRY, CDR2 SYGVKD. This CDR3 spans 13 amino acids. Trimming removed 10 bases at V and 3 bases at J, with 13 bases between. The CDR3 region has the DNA TGTGCCACCCAAGGGGGGTACAATCAGCCCCAGCATTTT. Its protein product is CATQGGYNQPQHF.

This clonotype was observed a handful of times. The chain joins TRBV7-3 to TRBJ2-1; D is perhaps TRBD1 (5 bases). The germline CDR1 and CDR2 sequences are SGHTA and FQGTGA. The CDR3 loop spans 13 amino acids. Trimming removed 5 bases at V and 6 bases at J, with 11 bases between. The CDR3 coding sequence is TGTGCCAGCAGCCTCGGACACAGCAATGAGCAGTTCTTC. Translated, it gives CASSLGHSNEQFF. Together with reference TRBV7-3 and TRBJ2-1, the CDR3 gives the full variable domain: GAGVSQTPSNKVTEKGKYVELRCDPISGHTALYWYRQSLGQGPEFLIYFQGTGAADDSGLPNDRFFAVRPEGSVSTLKIQRTERGDSAVYLCASSLGHSNEQFFGPGTRLTVL.

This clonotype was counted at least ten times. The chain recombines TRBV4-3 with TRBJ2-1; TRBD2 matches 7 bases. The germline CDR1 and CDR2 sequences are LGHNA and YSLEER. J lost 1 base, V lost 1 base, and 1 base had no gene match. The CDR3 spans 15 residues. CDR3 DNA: TGCGCCAGCAGCCAAGGACTAGCTTCCTACAATGAGCAGTTCTTC. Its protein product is CASSQGLASYNEQFF.

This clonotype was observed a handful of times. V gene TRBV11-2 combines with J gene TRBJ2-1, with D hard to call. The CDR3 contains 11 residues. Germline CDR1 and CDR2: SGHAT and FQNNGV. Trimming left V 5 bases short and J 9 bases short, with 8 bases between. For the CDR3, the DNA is TGTGCCAGCAGCCGAGATACTGAGCAGTTCTTC. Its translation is CASSRDTEQFF.

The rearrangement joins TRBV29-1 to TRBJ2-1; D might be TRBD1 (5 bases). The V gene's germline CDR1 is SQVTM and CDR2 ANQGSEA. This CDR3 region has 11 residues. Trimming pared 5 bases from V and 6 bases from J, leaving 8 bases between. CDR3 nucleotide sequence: TGCAGCGTTCAGGGTATCAATGAGCAGTTCTTC. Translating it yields CSVQGINEQFF.

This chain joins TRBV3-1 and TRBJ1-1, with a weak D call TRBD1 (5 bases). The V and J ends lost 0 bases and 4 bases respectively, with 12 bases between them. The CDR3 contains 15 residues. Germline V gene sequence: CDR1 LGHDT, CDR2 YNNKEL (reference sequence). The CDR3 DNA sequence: TGTGCCAGCAGCCAAGATCCGGGGGTCGGCACTGAAGCTTTCTTT. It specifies CASSQDPGVGTEAFF.

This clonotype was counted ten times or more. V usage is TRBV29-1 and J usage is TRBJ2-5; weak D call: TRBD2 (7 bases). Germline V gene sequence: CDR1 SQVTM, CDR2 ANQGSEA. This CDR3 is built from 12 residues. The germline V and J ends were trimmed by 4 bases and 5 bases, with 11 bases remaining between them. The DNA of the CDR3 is TGCAGCGTTGGCGGGGGCCGGGAGACCCAGTACTTC. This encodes CSVGGGRETQYF.

The CDR3 nucleotides read TGTGCCAGCAGCAATAACAGGGGGGGCACAGATACGCAGTATTTT. This sequence encodes CASSNNRGGTDTQYF. The chain combines TRBV5-4 with TRBJ2-3; 8 bases fit TRBD1. Germline CDR1 reads SGHNT; CDR2 reads YYREEE (reference sequence). The CDR3 length is 15 residues. The J segment lost 1 base and the V segment lost 4 bases, leaving 5 bases of the junction unmatched.

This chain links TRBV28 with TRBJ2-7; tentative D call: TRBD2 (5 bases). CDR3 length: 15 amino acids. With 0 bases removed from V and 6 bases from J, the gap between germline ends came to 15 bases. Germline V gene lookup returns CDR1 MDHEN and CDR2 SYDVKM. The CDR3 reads CASSLWAGRASEQYV. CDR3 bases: TGTGCCAGCAGTTTATGGGCGGGTAGGGCCTCCGAGCAGTACGTC.

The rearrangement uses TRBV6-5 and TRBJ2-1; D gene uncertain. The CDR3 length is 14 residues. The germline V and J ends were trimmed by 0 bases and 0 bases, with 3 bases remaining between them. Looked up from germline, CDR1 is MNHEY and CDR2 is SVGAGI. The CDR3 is CASSYSSSYNEQFF. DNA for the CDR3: TGTGCCAGCAGTTACTCGAGCTCCTACAATGAGCAGTTCTTC.

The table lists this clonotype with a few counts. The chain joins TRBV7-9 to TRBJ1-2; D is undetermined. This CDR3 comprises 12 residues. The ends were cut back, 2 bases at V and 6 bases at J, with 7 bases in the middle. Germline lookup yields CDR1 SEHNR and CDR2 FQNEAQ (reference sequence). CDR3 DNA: TGTGCCAGCAGCTTATCCCTGGATGGCTACACCTTC. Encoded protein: CASSLSLDGYTF.

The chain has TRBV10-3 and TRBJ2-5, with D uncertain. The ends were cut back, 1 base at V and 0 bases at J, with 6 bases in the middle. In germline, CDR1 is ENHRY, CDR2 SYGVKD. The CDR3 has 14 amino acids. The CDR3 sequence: CAISEFGNQETQYF. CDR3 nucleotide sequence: TGTGCCATCAGTGAGTTTGGGAACCAAGAGACCCAGTACTTC.

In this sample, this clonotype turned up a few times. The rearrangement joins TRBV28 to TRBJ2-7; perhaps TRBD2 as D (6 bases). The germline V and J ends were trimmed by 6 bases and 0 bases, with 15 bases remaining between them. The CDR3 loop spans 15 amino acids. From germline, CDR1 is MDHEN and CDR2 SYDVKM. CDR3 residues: CASSTGGKSSYEQYV. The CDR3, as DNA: TGTGCCAGCAGCACCGGGGGAAAGAGCTCCTACGAGCAGTACGTC.

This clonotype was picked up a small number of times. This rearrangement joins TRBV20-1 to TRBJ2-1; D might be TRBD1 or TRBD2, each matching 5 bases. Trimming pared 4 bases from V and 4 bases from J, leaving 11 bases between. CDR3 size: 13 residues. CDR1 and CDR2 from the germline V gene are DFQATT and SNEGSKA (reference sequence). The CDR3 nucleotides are TGCAGTGCTATGGGACCGGGATACAATGAGCAGTTCTTC. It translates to CSAMGPGYNEQFF.

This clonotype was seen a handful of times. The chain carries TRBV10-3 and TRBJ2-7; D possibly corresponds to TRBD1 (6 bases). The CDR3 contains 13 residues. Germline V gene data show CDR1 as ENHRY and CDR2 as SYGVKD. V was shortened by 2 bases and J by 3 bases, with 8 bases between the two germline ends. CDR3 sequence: CAISEVQGYEQYV. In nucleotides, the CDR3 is TGTGCCATCAGTGAGGTACAGGGCTACGAGCAGTACGTC.

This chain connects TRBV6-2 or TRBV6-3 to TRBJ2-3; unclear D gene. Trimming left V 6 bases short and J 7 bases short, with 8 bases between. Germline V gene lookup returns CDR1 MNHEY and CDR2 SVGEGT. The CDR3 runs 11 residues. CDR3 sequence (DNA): TGTGCCAGCAGCGTCCTGAATACGCAGTATTTT. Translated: CASSVLNTQYF.

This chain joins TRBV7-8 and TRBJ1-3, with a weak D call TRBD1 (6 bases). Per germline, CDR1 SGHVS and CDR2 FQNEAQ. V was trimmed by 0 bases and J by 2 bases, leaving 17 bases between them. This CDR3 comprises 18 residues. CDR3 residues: CASSLAGGRPSTGNTIYF. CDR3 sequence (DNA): TGTGCCAGCAGCTTAGCGGGGGGCAGGCCTTCGACTGGAAACACCATATATTTT.

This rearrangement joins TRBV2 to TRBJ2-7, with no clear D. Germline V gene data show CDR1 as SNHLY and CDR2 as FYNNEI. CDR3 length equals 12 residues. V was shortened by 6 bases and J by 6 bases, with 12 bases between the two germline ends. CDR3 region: CASSFSLAEQYF. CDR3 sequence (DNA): TGTGCCAGCAGCTTTTCATTGGCCGAGCAGTACTTC.

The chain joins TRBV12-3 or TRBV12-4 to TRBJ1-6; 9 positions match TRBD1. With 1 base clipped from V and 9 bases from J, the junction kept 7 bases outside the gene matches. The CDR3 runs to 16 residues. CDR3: CASSLGPGTGLSPLHF. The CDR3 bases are TGTGCCAGCAGTTTAGGGCCCGGGACAGGGCTTTCACCCCTCCACTTT.